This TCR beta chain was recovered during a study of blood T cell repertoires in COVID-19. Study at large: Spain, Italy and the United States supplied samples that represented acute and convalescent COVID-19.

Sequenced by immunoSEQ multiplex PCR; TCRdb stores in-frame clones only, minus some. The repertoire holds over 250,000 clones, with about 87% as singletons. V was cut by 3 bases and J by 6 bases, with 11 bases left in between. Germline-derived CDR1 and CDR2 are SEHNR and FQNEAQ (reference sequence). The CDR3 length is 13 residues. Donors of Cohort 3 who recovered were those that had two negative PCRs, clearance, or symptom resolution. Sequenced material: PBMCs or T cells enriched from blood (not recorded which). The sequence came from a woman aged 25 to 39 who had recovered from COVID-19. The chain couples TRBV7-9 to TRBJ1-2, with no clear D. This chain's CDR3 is CASSLTELDGYTF. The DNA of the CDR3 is TGTGCCAGCAGCTTGACGGAGTTAGATGGCTACACCTTC.